Listed below are T cell receptor beta chains from one sample, sequenced in a study of shared T cell receptors in the human thymus. Clones were sequenced by immunoSEQ multiplex PCR, and TCRdb holds only the in-frame ones, with some missing. The sample lists approximately 730,000 clones, approximately 83% occurring once. These data were likewise used in another study, on human thymus T cells.

The sequenced sample was thymocytes. The receptor set was obtained from a girl less than two years old with a congenital heart defect. CDR3s include the opening cysteine and the closing phenylalanine or tryptophan. Fields, in order: J gene, clone size, D gene, V gene, CDR3 DNA, CDR3 protein. The D gene is left open where the match is weak. The listing skips clone size in some rows; elsewhere it reads once, few, many or a size class.

J: TRBJ2-7
size: NA
D: NA
V: TRBV11-2
DNA: TGTGCCAGCAGCCCAGGGGGTAGCGGCATCTACGAGCAGTACTTC
CDR3: CASSPGGSGIYEQYF

J: TRBJ2-1
size: NA
D: NA
V: TRBV19
DNA: TGTGCCAGGAATCGATGGCCCCCCCCGTGCTATGAGCAGTTCTTC
CDR3: CARNRWPPPCYEQFF

J: TRBJ1-3
size: NA
D: NA
V: TRBV6-1
DNA: TGTGCCAGCAGACCCCCTCGGGAGGGAAACACCATATATTTT
CDR3: CASRPPREGNTIYF

J: TRBJ2-7
size: NA
D: NA
V: TRBV9
DNA: TGTGCCAGCAGCCCCCAACGGGGGAGCTACGAGCAGTACTTC
CDR3: CASSPQRGSYEQYF

J: TRBJ1-1
size: NA
D: NA
V: TRBV5-6
DNA: TGTGCCAGCAGCTCTCTTACAGGGAAAACGGCTTTCTTT
CDR3: CASSSLTGKTAFF

J: TRBJ2-1
size: NA
D: TRBD2
V: TRBV6-5
DNA: TGTGCCAGCAGTTACCAAACCAGCGGGGTAAAGTTCTTC
CDR3: CASSYQTSGVKFF

J: TRBJ1-1
size: NA
D: TRBD1
V: TRBV5-1
DNA: TGCGCCAGCACTACAGGGGCCCACGGTGAAGCTTTCTTT
CDR3: CASTTGAHGEAFF

J: TRBJ2-1
size: NA
D: TRBD2
V: TRBV7-2
DNA: TGTGCCAGCAGCTTAGTTCCAGCGGGGGGGCCGTCCTACAATGAGCAGTTCTTC
CDR3: CASSLVPAGGPSYNEQFF

J: TRBJ2-1
size: once
D: TRBD2
V: TRBV9
DNA: TGTGCCAGCAGCGACGGGACTAGCGGGGGGGCTGAGCAGTTCTTC
CDR3: CASSDGTSGGAEQFF

J: TRBJ2-3
size: once
D: TRBD1
V: TRBV5-1
DNA: TGCGCCAGCAGCTTGGTTATTCTGGGCGGACAGGGGAAAACTGGAGGAGATACGCAGTATTTT
CDR3: CASSLVILGGQGKTGGDTQYF

J: TRBJ1-1
size: NA
D: TRBD1
V: TRBV29-1
DNA: TGCAGCGTTGAAGGGGACAGGGCCACTGAAGCTTTCTTT
CDR3: CSVEGDRATEAFF

J: TRBJ2-7
size: NA
D: TRBD1
V: TRBV19
DNA: TGTGCCAGCTCCCGGGACAGGGGCCCCACGGACACCACTACTAACGAGCAGTACTTC
CDR3: CASSRDRGPTDTTTNEQYF

J: TRBJ1-2
size: NA
D: NA
V: TRBV5-4
DNA: TGTGCCAGCAGCTTGCAGGGTGGCTACACCTTC
CDR3: CASSLQGGYTF

J: TRBJ1-1
size: NA
D: TRBD1
V: TRBV5-4
DNA: TGTGCCAGCACGACAGGGTCGAACACTGAAGCTTTCTTT
CDR3: CASTTGSNTEAFF

J: TRBJ1-4
size: NA
D: NA
V: TRBV4-2
DNA: TGTGCCAGCAGCCAAGCCGAGAACAGGATCACTAATGAAAAACTGTTTTTT
CDR3: CASSQAENRITNEKLFF

J: TRBJ2-1
size: NA
D: NA
V: TRBV30
DNA: TGTGCCTGGAGTGTACCCACCGGGGGCTACAATGAGCAGTTCTTC
CDR3: CAWSVPTGGYNEQFF

J: TRBJ1-1
size: once
D: TRBD1
V: TRBV15
DNA: TGTGCCACCAGCTCCCTGTGGGACAGGGGGTTTCCCAATGAAGCTTTCTTT
CDR3: CATSSLWDRGFPNEAFF

J: TRBJ1-1
size: NA
D: NA
V: TRBV5-4
DNA: TGTGCCAGCAGCTTGGTTGGTAGAAACTTGAACACTGAAGCTTTCTTT
CDR3: CASSLVGRNLNTEAFF

J: TRBJ1-1
size: NA
D: NA
V: TRBV10-1
DNA: TGCGCCAGCAGTGAGTTCGTTCCCAGGGATTTCACTGAAGCTTTCTTT
CDR3: CASSEFVPRDFTEAFF

J: TRBJ2-7
size: NA
D: NA
V: TRBV4-2
DNA: TGTGCCAGCAGCCAACCCGGGACTGCCGACTTAAGACAGTACTTC
CDR3: CASSQPGTADLRQYF

J: TRBJ1-6
size: NA
D: NA
V: TRBV9
DNA: TGTGCCAGCAGCGTAACTGGAGGCTCACCCCTCCACTTT
CDR3: CASSVTGGSPLHF

J: TRBJ2-3
size: NA
D: NA
V: TRBV5-1
DNA: TGCGCCAGCAGCTTGGGACTCACTATTACGCAGTATTTT
CDR3: CASSLGLTITQYF

J: TRBJ1-2
size: NA
D: NA
V: TRBV19
DNA: TGTGCCAGTAGTACCCGGACGGGGGGCGGTTCCTATAACTATGGCTACACCTTC
CDR3: CASSTRTGGGSYNYGYTF

J: TRBJ2-3
size: once
D: TRBD2
V: TRBV7-2
DNA: TGTGCCAGCACCAACGAAGGGGTAGCGGGGCGGGATACGCAGTATTTT
CDR3: CASTNEGVAGRDTQYF

J: TRBJ1-2
size: NA
D: NA
V: TRBV6-4
DNA: TGTGCCAGCAGTAGAGGCGCCTACTATGGCTACACCTTC
CDR3: CASSRGAYYGYTF

J: TRBJ2-1
size: NA
D: TRBD1
V: TRBV5-1
DNA: TGCGCCAGCAGCTCGAGACAGGGTCCCAGGGATGAGCAGTTCTTC
CDR3: CASSSRQGPRDEQFF

J: TRBJ2-7
size: NA
D: TRBD2
V: TRBV7-3
DNA: TGTGCCAGCAGCTTAACGGGGGGGGACCCCTACGAGCAGTACTTC
CDR3: CASSLTGGDPYEQYF

J: TRBJ1-2
size: NA
D: NA
V: TRBV6-5
DNA: TGTGCCAGCAGTTGCTCCCCTGGAGCGACCTATGGCTACACCTTC
CDR3: CASSCSPGATYGYTF

J: TRBJ1-3
size: NA
D: TRBD1
V: TRBV5-1
DNA: TGCGCCAGCAGCTTCCAACCTCACAGGGGGCAATTCCCCTCTGGAAACACCATATATTTT
CDR3: CASSFQPHRGQFPSGNTIYF

J: TRBJ1-5
size: NA
D: TRBD1
V: TRBV10-2
DNA: TGCGCCAGCAGTCTTACAGGGGCGAAGGGTCGTAGATATCAGCCCCAGCATTTT
CDR3: CASSLTGAKGRRYQPQHF

J: TRBJ1-2
size: NA
D: TRBD1
V: TRBV7-9
DNA: TGTGCCAGCAGCCTAAAAGGACAGGTCTATGGCTACACCTTC
CDR3: CASSLKGQVYGYTF

J: TRBJ2-6
size: NA
D: NA
V: TRBV19
DNA: TGTGCCAGTAGAACAGGTGACCCTGGGGCCAACGTCCTGACTTTC
CDR3: CASRTGDPGANVLTF

J: TRBJ2-7
size: NA
D: TRBD1
V: TRBV30
DNA: TGTGCCTGGAGTACCCAGACAGGGTTGGTCCACGAGCAGTACTTC
CDR3: CAWSTQTGLVHEQYF

J: TRBJ2-7
size: NA
D: TRBD1
V: TRBV7-3
DNA: TGTGCCAGCAGCTTAAAAGGGGGACAGGGGGCCTACGAGCAGTACTTC
CDR3: CASSLKGGQGAYEQYF

J: TRBJ1-2
size: NA
D: TRBD1
V: TRBV5-4
DNA: TGTGCCAGCAGACACAGACAGGGGGTTGACTATGGCTACACCTTC
CDR3: CASRHRQGVDYGYTF

J: TRBJ2-1
size: NA
D: TRBD2
V: TRBV7-3
DNA: TGTGCCAGCAGCCCCAAAGGGACTAGCGGGGGTGCTACCTCCTACAATGAGCAGTTCTTC
CDR3: CASSPKGTSGGATSYNEQFF

J: TRBJ2-1
size: NA
D: NA
V: TRBV19
DNA: TGTGCCAGTAGTAACCACCACCGGGACAATGAGCAGTTCTTC
CDR3: CASSNHHRDNEQFF

J: TRBJ2-3
size: NA
D: NA
V: TRBV5-1
DNA: TGCGCCAGCAGCGACGCCGTTACAGGGATGGGCGGCACAGATACGCAGTATTTT
CDR3: CASSDAVTGMGGTDTQYF

J: TRBJ2-5
size: once
D: TRBD2
V: TRBV5-1
DNA: TGCGCCAGCAGCTCTGAGCGGGGGGGCAAAGAGACCCAGTACTTC
CDR3: CASSSERGGKETQYF

J: TRBJ1-1
size: NA
D: NA
V: TRBV30
DNA: TGTGCCGGCTGGGCCACTCAAGCTTTCTTT
CDR3: CAGWATQAFF

J: TRBJ1-1
size: NA
D: TRBD1
V: TRBV2
DNA: TGTGCCAGCAGTGAATTCGCGGACAGGGGGCTCGGAGGAGCTTTCTTT
CDR3: CASSEFADRGLGGAFF

J: TRBJ1-1
size: NA
D: TRBD1
V: TRBV2
DNA: TGTGCCAGCAGAGTCCCGGGACAGCGGCCGCCCCACACTGAAGCTTTCTTT
CDR3: CASRVPGQRPPHTEAFF

J: TRBJ2-7
size: NA
D: TRBD2
V: TRBV19
DNA: TGTGCCAGCCAACACGTACTAGCGGGGCCCTACGAGCAGTACTTC
CDR3: CASQHVLAGPYEQYF

J: TRBJ1-1
size: NA
D: NA
V: TRBV7-3
DNA: TGTGCCAGCAGACCCCCAGGGCCGAACACTGAAGCTTTCTTT
CDR3: CASRPPGPNTEAFF

J: TRBJ2-7
size: NA
D: NA
V: TRBV30
DNA: TGTGCCTGGAACACAGGGAGCTCCTACGAGCAGTACTTC
CDR3: CAWNTGSSYEQYF

J: TRBJ2-1
size: NA
D: TRBD2
V: TRBV4-3
DNA: TGCGCCAGCAGCCCGACTAGCGGATACAATGAGCAGTTCTTC
CDR3: CASSPTSGYNEQFF

J: TRBJ2-6
size: NA
D: TRBD1
V: TRBV19
DNA: TGTGCCAGTAGTATGAAGGGGGCGAAAGGGGCCAACGTCCTGACTTTC
CDR3: CASSMKGAKGANVLTF

J: TRBJ2-1
size: NA
D: NA
V: TRBV28
DNA: TGTGCCACCACAGGGAAATGGTACAATGAGCAGTTCTTC
CDR3: CATTGKWYNEQFF

J: TRBJ1-6
size: NA
D: NA
V: TRBV27
DNA: TGTGCCAGCAGTCGGAAGGGGAGGGAATCACCCCTCCACTTT
CDR3: CASSRKGRESPLHF

J: TRBJ1-1
size: NA
D: NA
V: TRBV4-1
DNA: TGCGCCAGCAGCCAAGATTGTCCAGCGAAAGACACTGAAGCTTTCTTT
CDR3: CASSQDCPAKDTEAFF

J: TRBJ1-5
size: NA
D: NA
V: TRBV11-2
DNA: TGTGCCAGCAGCCTGGCAGGGGTGGGCAATCAGCCCCAGCATTTT
CDR3: CASSLAGVGNQPQHF